This T cell receptor beta chain comes out of a study of T cell clones after liver transplantation (dated by TCRdb to 2018 to 2020). Context from the whole study: Samples were obtained from ITN030ST, a randomized trial in which withdrawal of immunosuppression was attempted within 2 years of liver transplantation. Donor-reactive T cell clones were identified by TCRbeta sequencing following a pre-transplant mixed lymphocyte reaction and were subsequently tracked in post-transplant blood. Third party-reactive TCRbeta sequences from pre-transplant MLRs were also identified as an antigen-independent comparator for donor-reactive sequences. Three of the eight recipients were HCV-positive; the others were transplanted for non-autoimmune, non-viral indications. Until randomization at 12-24 months post-transplant, subjects were given standard immunosuppression, with no induction therapy. Tolerance meant complete immunosuppression withdrawal for at least one year without liver enzymes rising beyond twice the upper limit of normal. Blood samples were collected pre-transplant, pre-randomization before withdrawal, and post-randomization after either full withdrawal or failed withdrawal. Of the 8 liver transplant recipients making up the studied cohort, 3 were classified as tolerant and 5 as non-tolerant. General findings and caveats noted by the study authors: Because no allograft tissue specimens were available, donor-reactive T cells may have migrated into the graft instead of being deleted. Once repertoire turnover was taken into account, donor-reactive detection showed a significant reduction for CD4 in 7 of 8 subjects and for CD8 in 8 of 8. A greater decline was seen for donor-reactive sequences than for third party-reactive sequences, suggesting partial antigen-specific deletion unrelated to withdrawal success. In 5 of 8 subjects, regardless of tolerance or HCV status, circulating donor-reactive CD4 TCRbeta sequences dropped significantly post-transplant. In a couple of subjects, low numbers of available donor cells limited the measurable donor-reactive repertoire. Because of small, heterogeneous patient numbers and non-standardized post-transplant time points, the conclusions were only preliminary.

High-throughput TCRbeta CDR3 sequencing of frozen genomic DNA was performed by immunoSEQ, with PCR amplification, mapping, bias correction and internal controls included. From the authors' description of their analysis: Productive rearrangements were kept, and unique TCRbeta sequences were defined by CDR3 nucleotide sequence plus V and J gene. A sequence counted as donor-reactive only if the sequence showed at least 5-fold expansion in CFSE-low cells compared with unstimulated pre-transplant cells and had a frequency of at least 0.01%. Minimum frequency thresholds were set for each subject on the basis of the unstimulated sample with the lowest template count, so that a detection power of at least 90% was ensured. Repertoire turnover was measured by Jensen-Shannon divergence between the top 1000 TCRbeta sequences post- and pre-transplant. Two-sided Fisher's exact tests were used to test for changes in how often donor-reactive sequences were detected. TCRdb holds this immuneACCESS table with in-frame rearrangements only. Some clones are missing; in checked studies, unresolved V genes explain under half, and the rest has no known cause. V, J and clone size are those of that table, while D and trimming were read from the DNA. The sample table shows some 33,000 clones, and around 94% are seen once. In total, the top ten clones hold about 25% of the sample.

With regard to this clone: What antigen it recognizes has not been identified. No much larger clonotype is one base removed from it; base qualities were not supplied.

Unstimulated PBMCs, after thawing, were stained for CD3, CD4 and CD8 and then FACS-sorted into CD3+CD4+ and CD3+CD8+ populations. All 8 studied subjects were randomized to withdrawal of immunosuppression. The Qiagen DNeasy Blood and Tissue Kit was used for isolation of genomic DNA. Reading from cysteine to phenylalanine, the CDR3 counts 14 amino acids. The only DNA kept is the CDR3, 42 bases in frame from the first base. Trimmed from V: 3 bases; trimmed from J: 5 bases; junction bases lacking a gene match: 6. CDR1 SNHLY and CDR2 FYNNEI are derived from the germline V gene. The rearranged chain carries TRBV2 and TRBJ2-5; 7 middle bases align to TRBD2. The starting material was CD8+ T cells from blood, obtained 12 months after liver transplant. This TCR derives from a human patient who received a liver transplant. Because of the transplant, the T cells may be the graft donor's rather than the patient's own. The sequence in DNA is TGTGCCAGCAGTGAGGACGGGAGGTGGGAGACCCAGTACTTC. Its protein reads: CASSEDGRWETQYF.